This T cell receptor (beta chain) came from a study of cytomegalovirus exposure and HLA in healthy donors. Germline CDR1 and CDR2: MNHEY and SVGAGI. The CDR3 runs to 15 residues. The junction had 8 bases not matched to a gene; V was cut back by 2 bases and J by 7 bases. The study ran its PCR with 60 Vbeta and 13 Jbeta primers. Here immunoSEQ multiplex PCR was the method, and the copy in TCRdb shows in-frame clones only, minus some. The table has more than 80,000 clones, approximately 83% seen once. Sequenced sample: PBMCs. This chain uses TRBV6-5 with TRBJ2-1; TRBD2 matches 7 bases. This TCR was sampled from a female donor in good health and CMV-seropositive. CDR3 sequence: CASSYEGRGANEQFF. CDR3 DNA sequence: TGTGCCAGCAGTTACGAAGGGAGGGGAGCGAATGAGCAGTTCTTC.